The next 16 T cell receptor beta chains were all read from a single sample in a study of T cell responses to AZD1222 COVID-19 vaccine (TCRdb year 2021). Libraries were constructed by the immunoSEQ multiplex PCR assay. Imported from immuneACCESS, the table was reduced by TCRdb to in-frame sequences with V and J called. These copies leave out some clones; in studies compared against another copy, an unresolved V gene accounts for under half, and the cause of the remainder is not known. The sample data list about 140,000 clones, and 80% to 95% of these were observed just once. The ten largest clones add up to 3.6% of the sample. What the time point label conveys for this sample: about 28 days (+/-7) after the second vaccine dose. The material was peripheral blood, obtained 28 days after the second AZD1222 dose. Receptor source: an adult who received the AZD1222 COVID-19 vaccine.

J is TRBJ2-7 and V is TRBV3-1 (or the pseudogene TRBV3-2); no firm D call. CDR3 size: 14 residues. V lost 1 base, J lost 9 bases, and 16 bases lay in between. CDR1 is LGHDT and CDR2 is YNNKEL in the germline V gene (reference sequence). The CDR3 sequence: CASSQGMLTPLQYF. In nucleotides, the CDR3 is TGTGCCAGCAGCCAAGGGATGCTAACACCGTTGCAGTACTTC.

The CDR3 reads CASSSPGGAEKLFF. Here the CDR3 DNA reads TGTGCCAGCAGCTCGCCGGGGGGAGCGGAAAAACTGTTTTTT. This chain joins TRBV7-9 and TRBJ1-4; a possible D gene is TRBD1 (5 bases). Germline V gene data show CDR1 as SEHNR and CDR2 as FQNEAQ (reference sequence). Trimming removed 4 bases at V and 8 bases at J, with 14 bases between. This CDR3 region has 14 residues. Combining the CDR3 with reference TRBV7-9 and TRBJ1-4 gives the whole variable domain DTGVSQNPRHKITKRGQNVTFRCDPISEHNRLYWYRQTLGQGPEFLTYFQNEAQLEKSRLLSDRFSAERPKGSFSTLEIQRTEQGDSAMYLCASSSPGGAEKLFFGSGTQLSVL.

This clone has a handful of counts. This chain uses TRBV18 with TRBJ1-1; a possible D gene is TRBD1 (5 bases). Trimming removed 5 bases from V and 1 base from J, with 8 bases in between. The CDR3 consists of 13 residues. The V gene's germline CDR1 is KGHSH and CDR2 LQKENI. The CDR3 loop reads CASSVGQNTEAFF. CDR3 DNA sequence: TGTGCCAGCTCAGTCGGACAGAACACTGAAGCTTTCTTT.

The chain carries TRBV5-5 and TRBJ1-1; TRBD1 might be the D (5 bases). Germline CDR1 is SGHKS and CDR2 is YYEKEE (reference sequence). This CDR3 is built from 15 residues. Trimming removed 0 bases from V and 3 bases from J, with 12 bases in between. In DNA form, the CDR3 reads TGTGCCAGCAGCTTGGCGCTGGGCAGGGACACTGAAGCTTTCTTT. Its translation is CASSLALGRDTEAFF.

The chain couples TRBV5-1 to TRBJ2-1; unclear D gene. Trimming cost V 0 bases and J 9 bases, with 4 bases left between them. The CDR3 runs to 11 residues. The V gene's germline CDR1 is SGHRS and CDR2 YFSETQ. The CDR3 bases are TGCGCCAGCAGCTTGGAGGTTGAGCAGTTCTTC. Protein: CASSLEVEQFF.

The chain has TRBV12-2 and TRBJ2-3. TRBV12-2 is deemed a pseudogene. This CDR3 has 11 amino acids. CDR3 DNA sequence: TGTGCAAGTCGGACGCAGAATACGCAGTATTTT. It codes for CASRTQNTQYF.

This clone was seen just once. The chain uses TRBV7-3 and TRBJ2-2; D is unresolved. This CDR3 has 16 residues. The germline V and J ends were trimmed by 4 bases and 5 bases, with 17 bases remaining between them. Germline loops: CDR1 SGHTA, CDR2 FQGTGA. DNA for the CDR3: TGTGCCAGCAGCTCACAACTTCGCGTGGGGACCGGGGAGCTGTTTTTT. As protein: CASSSQLRVGTGELFF.

V usage is TRBV5-6 and J usage is TRBJ2-1; 8 nucleotides match TRBD2. CDR3 length equals 14 residues. Losses at the gene ends were 4 bases for V and 6 bases for J; bases not matched to a gene: 6. Germline V gives CDR1 SGHDT, CDR2 YYEEEE. The CDR3 protein is CASSPGTRVNEQFF. The CDR3 DNA sequence: TGTGCCAGCAGCCCCGGGACTAGGGTCAATGAGCAGTTCTTC.

The rearrangement links TRBV10-3 to TRBJ1-5, with D uncertain. The CDR3 contains 15 residues. Germline loops: CDR1 ENHRY, CDR2 SYGVKD. Trimming stripped 4 bases from V and 2 bases from J, with 12 bases between. CDR3 region: CAISGGFNGNQPQHF. For the CDR3, the DNA is TGTGCCATCAGTGGCGGATTTAACGGCAATCAGCCCCAGCATTTT.

This chain joins TRBV6-2 or TRBV6-3 and TRBJ1-5; D is uncertain. From germline, CDR1 is MNHEY and CDR2 SVGEGT. V lost 5 bases, J lost 2 bases, and 13 bases lay in between. This CDR3 comprises 15 residues. The CDR3 sequence: CASSTAAAGNQPQHF. CDR3 nucleotides: TGTGCCAGCAGTACCGCGGCCGCCGGCAATCAGCCCCAGCATTTT.

This chain joins TRBV5-1 and TRBJ2-4; 9 bases fit TRBD1. The CDR3 has 14 amino acids. Germline lookup yields CDR1 SGHRS and CDR2 YFSETQ. With V trimmed by 4 bases and J by 8 bases, 7 bases remained unmatched. CDR3 coding DNA: TGCGCCAGCAGCCCTACAGGGGGCGCGTACATTCAGTACTTC. It is translated as CASSPTGGAYIQYF.

This sequence joins TRBV12-3 or TRBV12-4 and TRBJ1-2; weak D call: TRBD1 (5 bases). The ends were cut back, 7 bases at V and 10 bases at J, with 16 bases in the middle. The CDR3 has 12 residues. Here the CDR3 DNA reads TGTGCCAGCACCAAGTACAGGTCCGACTACACCTTC. Amino acids: CASTKYRSDYTF.

The V and J genes are TRBV30 and TRBJ2-4, with 7 nucleotides matching TRBD2. The J segment lost 4 bases and the V segment lost 3 bases, leaving 12 bases of the junction unmatched. Looked up from germline, CDR1 is GTSNPN and CDR2 is SVGIG (reference sequence). This CDR3 spans 16 amino acids. The CDR3 loop is CAWSWGGVSGKNIQYF. The CDR3 bases are TGTGCCTGGAGCTGGGGAGGGGTTAGCGGAAAAAACATTCAGTACTTC.

This clone was seen just once. The rearrangement links TRBV21-1 to TRBJ2-7. TRBV21-1 is a known pseudogene. This CDR3 spans 16 amino acids. CDR3 loop: CASSSYRQRSSYEQYF. CDR3 coding DNA: TGTGCCAGCAGCAGCTACCGACAGCGGAGCTCCTACGAGCAGTACTTC.

This chain uses TRBV11-2 with TRBJ2-3; TRBD1 matches at 10 bases. Germline V gives CDR1 SGHAT, CDR2 FQNNGV. With V trimmed by 5 bases and J by 9 bases, 8 bases remained unmatched. The CDR3 totals 14 residues. CDR3 sequence: CASSDRGRGDTQYF. DNA of the CDR3: TGTGCCAGCAGCGACAGGGGGCGCGGGGACACGCAGTATTTT.

The chain carries TRBV24-1 and TRBJ2-1; 9 bases align to TRBD1. In germline, CDR1 is KGHDR, CDR2 SFDVKD. CDR3 length: 15 residues. V shed 4 bases, J shed 7 bases, and the junction held 7 bases outside the gene matches. The CDR3 sequence: CATSDTGQGGNEQFF. The CDR3 nucleotides read TGTGCCACCAGTGACACGGGACAGGGTGGGAATGAGCAGTTCTTC.